These 2 T cell receptor beta chains share one sample of origin, sequenced in a study of blood T cell repertoires in COVID-19. Only in-frame clones appear in the TCRdb table, and some are missing; sequencing was by immunoSEQ multiplex PCR. The table includes 200,000 to 300,000 clones, about 88% detected once. The sample comprised peripheral blood. These receptors originate from a woman in her fifties or sixties with COVID-19, enrolled during active disease.

The chain couples TRBV7-2 to TRBJ1-5; 8 positions match TRBD1. Trimming took 5 bases from V and 7 from J; bases not matched to a gene: 7. Per germline, CDR1 SGHTA and CDR2 FQGNSA. The CDR3 extends over 14 amino acids. CDR3 nucleotides: TGTGCCAGCAGCCCCACAGGGGGGCGACAGCCCCAGCATTTT. Translation: CASSPTGGRQPQHF.

J is TRBJ2-3 and V is TRBV18; TRBD1 agrees at 11 bases. Germline values: CDR1 KGHSH, CDR2 LQKENI. J gave up 1 base and V 5 bases, and 11 bases lay outside the gene matches. The CDR3 totals 18 residues. For the CDR3, the DNA is TGTGCCAGCTCAGGACTCGGACAGGGGGCGCAAGGCACAGATACGCAGTATTTT. Its protein product is CASSGLGQGAQGTDTQYF.